Reported below is one T cell receptor beta chain. Time point specified: patch test 3, about 24 weeks after DPC sensitization. The treatment here: therapeutic diphenylcyclopropenone sensitization with weekly scalp DPC. TCRdb analysed the RACE reads with MiXCR anew, one entry per CDR3 protein. The table has 75,000 to 90,000 distinct CDR3 sequences, 10% to 13% seen once. The V gene lost 6 bases and the J gene lost 2 bases, with 16 bases spanning the gap. This CDR3 contains 16 residues. The data are from a study of human T cells and chemical hapten exposure. Sequences were derived from whole blood, sampled in connection with sensitization to the hapten diphenylcyclopropenone (DPC). The V and J genes are TRBV12-3 or TRBV12-4 and TRBJ2-2; D assignment may be TRBD1 or TRBD2 (7 bases each). The receptor comes from a woman in her forties or fifties with alopecia areata. Some clones in this sample may be carry-over from other donors' samples. The CDR3 DNA reads as TGTGCCAGCAGGAGACAGGGAGGGAGCAACACCGGGGAGCTGTTTTTT. The encoded protein is CASRRQGGSNTGELFF.